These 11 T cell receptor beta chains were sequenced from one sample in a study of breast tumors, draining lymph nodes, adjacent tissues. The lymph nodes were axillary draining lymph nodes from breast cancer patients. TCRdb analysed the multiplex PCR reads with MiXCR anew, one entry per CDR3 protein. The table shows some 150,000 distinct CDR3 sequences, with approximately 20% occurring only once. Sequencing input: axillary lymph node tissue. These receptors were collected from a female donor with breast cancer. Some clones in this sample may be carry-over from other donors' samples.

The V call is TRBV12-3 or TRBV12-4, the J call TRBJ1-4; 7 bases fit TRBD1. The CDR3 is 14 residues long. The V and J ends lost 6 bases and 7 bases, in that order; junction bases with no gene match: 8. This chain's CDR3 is CASRKTGTGEKLFF. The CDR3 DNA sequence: TGTGCCAGCAGGAAGACAGGGACTGGTGAAAAACTGTTTTTT.

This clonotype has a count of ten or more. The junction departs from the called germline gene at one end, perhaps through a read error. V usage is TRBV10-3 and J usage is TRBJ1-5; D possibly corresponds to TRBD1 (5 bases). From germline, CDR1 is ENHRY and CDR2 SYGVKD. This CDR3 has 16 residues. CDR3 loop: CAFSGSGRVSNQPQHF. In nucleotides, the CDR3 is TGTGCCTTCAGTGGGTCAGGGAGAGTGAGCAATCAGCCCCAGCATTTT.

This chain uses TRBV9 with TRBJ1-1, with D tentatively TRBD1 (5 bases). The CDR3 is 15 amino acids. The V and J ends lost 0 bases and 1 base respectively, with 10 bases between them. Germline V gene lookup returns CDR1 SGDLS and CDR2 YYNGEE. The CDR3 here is CASSVGWRGNTEAFF. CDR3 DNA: TGTGCCAGCAGCGTAGGATGGAGGGGGAACACTGAAGCTTTCTTT. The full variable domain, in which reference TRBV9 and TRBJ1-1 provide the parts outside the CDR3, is DSGVTQTPKHLITATGQRVTLRCSPRSGDLSVYWYQQSLDQGLQFLIQYYNGEERAKGNILERFSAQQFPDLHSELNLSSLELGDSALYFCASSVGWRGNTEAFFGQGTRLTVV.

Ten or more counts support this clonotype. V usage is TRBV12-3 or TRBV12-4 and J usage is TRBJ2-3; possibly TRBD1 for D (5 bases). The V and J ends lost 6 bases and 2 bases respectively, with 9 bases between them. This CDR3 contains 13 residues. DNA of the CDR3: TGTGCCAGCAGGACGACAGACACAGATACGCAGTATTTT. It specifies CASRTTDTDTQYF.

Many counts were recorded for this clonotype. CDR3 bases: TGCGCCAGCAGCCAACGGGACAGGCCCTACGAGCAGTACTTC. Protein product: CASSQRDRPYEQYF. The chain combines TRBV4-1 with TRBJ2-7, with TRBD1 matching over 8 bases. Germline CDR1 is MGHRA and CDR2 is YSYEKL. The CDR3 extends over 14 amino acids. V was pared by 2 bases and J by 2 bases, with 2 bases of the junction left unmatched.

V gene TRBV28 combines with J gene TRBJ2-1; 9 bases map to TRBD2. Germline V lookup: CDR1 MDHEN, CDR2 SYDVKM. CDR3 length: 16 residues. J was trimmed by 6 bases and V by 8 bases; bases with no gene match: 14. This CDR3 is CASRSPELAGLNEQFF. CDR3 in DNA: TGTGCCAGCCGTTCTCCGGAGCTAGCGGGACTCAATGAGCAGTTCTTC.

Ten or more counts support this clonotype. In DNA form, the CDR3 reads TGTGCCAGCAGCTTACGGCCGGGACTAGCGGGAGTCCTGCTAAGATACGAGCAGTACTTC. Protein: CASSLRPGLAGVLLRYEQYF. The chain recombines TRBV5-6 with TRBJ2-7; 14 bases fit TRBD2. This CDR3 is built from 20 residues. Germline CDR1 and CDR2: SGHDT and YYEEEE. The junction had 17 bases not matched to a gene; V was cut back by 2 bases and J by 4 bases.

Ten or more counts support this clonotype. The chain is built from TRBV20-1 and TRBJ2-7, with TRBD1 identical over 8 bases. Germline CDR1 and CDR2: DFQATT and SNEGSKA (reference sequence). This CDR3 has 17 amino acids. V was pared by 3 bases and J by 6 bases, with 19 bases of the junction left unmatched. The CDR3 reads CSASGTGGLKVTGEQYF. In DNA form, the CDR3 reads TGCAGTGCTAGTGGAACAGGGGGGCTAAAGGTGACGGGCGAGCAGTACTTC.

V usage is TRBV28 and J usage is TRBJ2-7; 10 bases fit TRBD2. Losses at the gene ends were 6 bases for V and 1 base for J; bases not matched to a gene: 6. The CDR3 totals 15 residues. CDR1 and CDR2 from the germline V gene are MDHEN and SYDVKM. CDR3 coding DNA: TGTGCCAGCAGCCCAACTAGCGGGGCGTCCTACGAGCAGTACTTC. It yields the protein CASSPTSGASYEQYF.

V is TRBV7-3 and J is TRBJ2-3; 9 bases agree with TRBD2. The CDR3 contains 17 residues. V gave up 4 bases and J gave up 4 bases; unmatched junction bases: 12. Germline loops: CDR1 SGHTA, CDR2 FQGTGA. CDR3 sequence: CASSSLTGGRAADTQYF. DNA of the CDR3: TGTGCCAGCAGCTCCTTAACTGGCGGGAGGGCAGCAGATACGCAGTATTTT.

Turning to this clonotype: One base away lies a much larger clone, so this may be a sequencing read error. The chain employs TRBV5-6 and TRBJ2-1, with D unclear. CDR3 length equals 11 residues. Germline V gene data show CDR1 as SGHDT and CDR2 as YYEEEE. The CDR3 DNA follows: TGTGCCAGCAGCTACTACAATGAGCGGTTCTTC. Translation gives CASSYYNERFF.